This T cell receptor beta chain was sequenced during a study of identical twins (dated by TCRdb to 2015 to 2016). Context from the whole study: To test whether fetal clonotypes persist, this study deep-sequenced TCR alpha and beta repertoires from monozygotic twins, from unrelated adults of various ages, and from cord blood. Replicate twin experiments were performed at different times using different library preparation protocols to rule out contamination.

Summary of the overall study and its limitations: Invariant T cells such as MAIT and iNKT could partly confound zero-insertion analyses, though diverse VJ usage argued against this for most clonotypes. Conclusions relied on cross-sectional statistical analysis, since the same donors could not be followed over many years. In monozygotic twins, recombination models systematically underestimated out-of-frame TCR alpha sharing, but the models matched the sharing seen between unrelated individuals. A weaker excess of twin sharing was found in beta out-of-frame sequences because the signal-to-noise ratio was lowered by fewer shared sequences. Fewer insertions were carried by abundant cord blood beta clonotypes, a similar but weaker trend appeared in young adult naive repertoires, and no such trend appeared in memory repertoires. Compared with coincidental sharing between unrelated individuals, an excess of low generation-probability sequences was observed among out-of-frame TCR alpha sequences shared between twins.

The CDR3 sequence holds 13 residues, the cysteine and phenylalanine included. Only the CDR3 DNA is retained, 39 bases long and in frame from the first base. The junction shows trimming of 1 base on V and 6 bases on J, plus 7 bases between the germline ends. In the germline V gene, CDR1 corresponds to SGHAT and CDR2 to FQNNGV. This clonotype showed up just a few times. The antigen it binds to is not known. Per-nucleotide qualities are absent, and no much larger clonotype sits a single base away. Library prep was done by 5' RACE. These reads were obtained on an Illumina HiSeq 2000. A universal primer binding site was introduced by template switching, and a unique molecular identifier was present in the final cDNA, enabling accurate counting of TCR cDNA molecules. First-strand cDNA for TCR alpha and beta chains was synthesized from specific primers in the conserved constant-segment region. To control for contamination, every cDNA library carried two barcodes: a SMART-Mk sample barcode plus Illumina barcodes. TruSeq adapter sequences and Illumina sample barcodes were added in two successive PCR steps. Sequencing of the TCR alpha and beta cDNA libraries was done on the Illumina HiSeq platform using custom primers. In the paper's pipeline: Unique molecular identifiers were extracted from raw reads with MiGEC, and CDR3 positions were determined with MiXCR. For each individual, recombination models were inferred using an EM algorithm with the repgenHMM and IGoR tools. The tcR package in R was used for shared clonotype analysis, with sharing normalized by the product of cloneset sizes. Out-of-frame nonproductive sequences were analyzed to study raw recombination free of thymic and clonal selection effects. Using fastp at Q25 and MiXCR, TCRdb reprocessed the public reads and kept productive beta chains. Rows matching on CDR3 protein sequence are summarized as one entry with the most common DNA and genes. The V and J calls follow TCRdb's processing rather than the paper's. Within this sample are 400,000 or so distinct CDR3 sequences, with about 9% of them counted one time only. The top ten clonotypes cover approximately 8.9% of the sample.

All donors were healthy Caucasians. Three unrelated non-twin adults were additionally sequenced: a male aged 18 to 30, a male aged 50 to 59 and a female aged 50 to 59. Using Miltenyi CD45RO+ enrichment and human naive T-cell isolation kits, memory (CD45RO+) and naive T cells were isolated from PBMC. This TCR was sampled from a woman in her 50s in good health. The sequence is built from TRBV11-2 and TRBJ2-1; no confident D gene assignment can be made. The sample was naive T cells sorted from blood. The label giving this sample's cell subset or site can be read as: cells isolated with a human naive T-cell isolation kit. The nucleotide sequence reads TGTGCCAGCAGCTTAGGGTTTAGCAATGAGCAGTTCTTC. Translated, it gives CASSLGFSNEQFF. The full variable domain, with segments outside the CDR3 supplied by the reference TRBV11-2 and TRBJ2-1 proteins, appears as EAGVAQSPRYKIIEKRQSVAFWCNPISGHATLYWYQQILGQGPKLLIQFQNNGVVDDSQLPKDRFSAERLKGVDSTLKIQPAKLEDSAVYLCASSLGFSNEQFFGPGTRLTVL.